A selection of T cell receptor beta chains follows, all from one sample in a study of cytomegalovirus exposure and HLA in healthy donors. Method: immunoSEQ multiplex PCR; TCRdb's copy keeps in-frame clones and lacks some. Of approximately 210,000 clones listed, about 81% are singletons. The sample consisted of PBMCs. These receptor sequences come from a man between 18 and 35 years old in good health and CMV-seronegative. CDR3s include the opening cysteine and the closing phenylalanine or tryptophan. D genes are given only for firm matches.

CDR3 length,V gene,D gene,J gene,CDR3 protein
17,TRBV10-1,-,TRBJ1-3,CASSEAGSGRSGNTIYF
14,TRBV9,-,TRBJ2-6,CASSVEPGANVLTF
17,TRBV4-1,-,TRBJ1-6,CASSRRFLDFYNSPLHF
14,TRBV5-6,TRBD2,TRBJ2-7,CASSKISGTYEQYF
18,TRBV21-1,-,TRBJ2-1,CASSKPPNRLAGYNEQFF
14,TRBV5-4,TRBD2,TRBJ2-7,CASSSRGVGAEQYF
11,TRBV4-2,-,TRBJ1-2,CASSQGNGYTF
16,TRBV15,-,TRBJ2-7,CATSRDADRIIYEQYF
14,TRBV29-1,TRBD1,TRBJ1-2,CSVESTGGGYGYTF
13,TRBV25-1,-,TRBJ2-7,CATHSTSSYEQYF
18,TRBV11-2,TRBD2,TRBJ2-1,CASSLGTSGGRSLGEQFF
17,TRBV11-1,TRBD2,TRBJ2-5,CASSRRTSGRFQETQYF
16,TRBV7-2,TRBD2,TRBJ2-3,CASSRAAGGITDTQYF
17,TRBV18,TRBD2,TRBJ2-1,CASSPSLAGDGGNEQFF
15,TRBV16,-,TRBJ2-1,CASSQTRWGEDEQFF
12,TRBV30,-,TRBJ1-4,CAWSLGGEKLFF
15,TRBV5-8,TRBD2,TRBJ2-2,CASRLAGVYTGELFF
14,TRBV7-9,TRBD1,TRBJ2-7,CASTPGQASYEQYF
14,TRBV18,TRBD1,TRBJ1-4,CASSRDSANEKLFF
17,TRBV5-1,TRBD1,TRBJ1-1,CASSSDRGRGRSTEAFF
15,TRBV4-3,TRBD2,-,CASSQGTSVSYEQYF
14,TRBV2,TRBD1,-,CASVGTGGSYEQYF
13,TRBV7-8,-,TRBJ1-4,CASSFRGNEKLFF
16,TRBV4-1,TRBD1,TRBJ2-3,CASSSGQGAFQDTQYF
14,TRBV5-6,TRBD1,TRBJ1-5,CASSLSTGDQPQHF
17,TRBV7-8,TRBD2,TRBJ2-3,CASSLAPSGRGADTQYF
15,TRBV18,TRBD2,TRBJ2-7,CASSPSGGAVYEQYF
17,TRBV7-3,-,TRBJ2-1,CASSLTGPGVGYNEQFF
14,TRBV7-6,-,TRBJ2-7,CASSLARTAYEQYF
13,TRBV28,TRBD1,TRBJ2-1,CASSTTGVNEQFF
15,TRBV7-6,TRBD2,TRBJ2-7,CASSLATSGIGEQYF
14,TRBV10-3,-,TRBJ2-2,CAARGGANTGELFF
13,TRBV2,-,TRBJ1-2,CASSSDRTYGYTF
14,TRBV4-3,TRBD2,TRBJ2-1,CASSQDRAGGEQFF
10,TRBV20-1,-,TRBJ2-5,CSAEEETQYF
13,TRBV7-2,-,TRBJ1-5,CASGPRGNQPQHF
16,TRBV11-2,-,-,CASSYVGQGGTYEQYF
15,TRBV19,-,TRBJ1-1,CASSRGGSGNTEAFF
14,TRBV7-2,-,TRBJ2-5,CASSLGHQQETQYF
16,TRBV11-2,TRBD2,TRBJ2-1,CASSLPPWTSGHEQFF
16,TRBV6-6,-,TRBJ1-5,CASTGQGLDSNQPQHF
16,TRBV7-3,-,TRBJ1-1,CASSSHSGDLFTEAFF
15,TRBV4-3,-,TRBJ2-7,CASSQGVSATYEQYF
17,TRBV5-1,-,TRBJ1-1,CASSQISGTFVNTEAFF
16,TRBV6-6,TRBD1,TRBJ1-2,CASSYLTGGINYGYTF